This T cell receptor (beta chain) came from a study of response to subunit inactivated influenza vaccine. General observations from the study: Few additional T cells are recruited per seasonal influenza vaccination, authors suggested.

MiXCR was run by TCRdb on the RT-PCR reads, yielding one entry per CDR3 protein. Here the sample spans fewer than 600,000 distinct CDR3 sequences, 6.5% to 8% being singletons. This clonotype has a count of ten or more. The antigen remains undetermined. Looked up from germline, CDR1 is SGHVS and CDR2 is FQNEAQ. V gave up 4 bases and J gave up 3 bases; unmatched junction bases: 2. The CDR3 consists of 13 residues. This receptor was taken from a man aged 50 to 75 who received an inactivated influenza vaccine. Sequencing used PBMCs from blood, obtained less than 25 months after vaccination. The chain recombines TRBV7-8 with TRBJ1-2, with TRBD1 matching 7 bases. This CDR3 is CASSYDRDYGYTF. CDR3 in DNA: TGTGCCAGCAGCTACGACAGGGACTATGGCTACACCTTC.